Listed below are T cell receptor beta chains from one sample, sequenced in a study of T-cell memory formation after mild COVID-19. TCRdb analysed the 5' RACE reads with MiXCR anew, one entry per CDR3 protein. The top ten hold approximately 20% of the sample, which has under 300,000 distinct CDR3 sequences, approximately 10% seen once. Sequencing was done on a sample of PBMCs or a T cell subset sorted from them (not recorded which). These receptors were taken from a young man who had mild COVID-19 (a few samples of this study predate the infection). Cell type and time point are not known. The CDR3 runs from the conserved cysteine through the conserved F or W. A D gene is named only where the DNA matches it firmly. Only some rows state a clone size, as once, few, many or a class for expanded clones.

TRBV6-1,TRBJ1-1,.,.,14,TGTGCCAGCAGTGAGCTTGGGGCGAACACTGAAGCTTTCTTT,CASSELGANTEAFF
TRBV3-1,TRBJ1-5,few,.,15,TGTGCCAGCAGCCAAGATTTAACGCGCAATCAGCCCCAGCATTTT,CASSQDLTRNQPQHF
TRBV20-1,TRBJ1-4,.,.,12,TGCAGTGCCATAGAAGGAGGGCTGAAACTGTTTTTT,CSAIEGGLKLFF
TRBV7-2,TRBJ2-5,.,.,11,TGTGCCAGCAGCTTTCAAGATACCCAGTACTTC,CASSFQDTQYF
TRBV4-1,TRBJ2-2,few,.,14,TGCGCCAGCAGCCCGGCCATGAACACCGGGGAGCTGTTTTTT,CASSPAMNTGELFF
TRBV11-1,TRBJ2-3,.,TRBD1,18,TGTGCCAGCAGCCCCGGGACAGTGACTCGGCGTAGCACAGATACGCAGTATTTT,CASSPGTVTRRSTDTQYF
TRBV20-1,TRBJ2-3,few,.,12,TGCAGTGCTACGGGGGACACAGATACGCAGTATTTT,CSATGDTDTQYF
TRBV12-3/TRBV12-4,TRBJ2-3,.,.,14,TGTGCCAGCAGTTGGGGGGCCAAGACAGATACGCAGTATTTT,CASSWGAKTDTQYF
TRBV20-1,TRBJ1-2,few,.,12,TGCAGTGCTAGAGGCCACAGGGATGGCTACACCTTC,CSARGHRDGYTF
TRBV19,TRBJ2-3,.,.,14,TGTGCCAGTAAGGCGGATTCTAGCACAGATACGCAGTATTTT,CASKADSSTDTQYF
TRBV20-1,TRBJ2-7,.,TRBD1,13,TGCAGTGCGACCGGACAGGGGGTCTGGGAGCAGTACTTC,CSATGQGVWEQYF
TRBV6-1,TRBJ1-2,.,.,13,TGTGCCAGCAGTGAACAGGGCGACTATGGCTACACCTTC,CASSEQGDYGYTF
TRBV6-5,TRBJ2-1,few,TRBD2,16,TGTGCCAGCAGTTACTCTGCGGGGGACTCCTACAATGAGCAGTTCTTC,CASSYSAGDSYNEQFF
TRBV30,TRBJ1-1,many,.,16,TGTGCCTGTTCGAGAGGTCCTGATATTATGAACACTGAAGCTTTCTTT,CACSRGPDIMNTEAFF
TRBV12-3/TRBV12-4,TRBJ2-7,.,.,13,TGTGCCAGCAGTGTGATACAGGGCTCCGAGCAGTACTTC,CASSVIQGSEQYF
TRBV6-5,TRBJ2-2,few,TRBD1,12,TGTTTGACAGGGGGTTTAACCGGGGAGCTGTTTTTT,CLTGGLTGELFF
TRBV5-1,TRBJ1-1,many,.,14,TGCGCCAGCAGCCCCTGGGGGGGCAACACTGAAGCTTTCTTT,CASSPWGGNTEAFF
TRBV7-9,TRBJ2-3,few,.,15,TGTGCCAGCAGCCTCCAGGGAAGCCCCACAGATACGCAGTATTTT,CASSLQGSPTDTQYF
TRBV9,TRBJ2-7,few,TRBD2,15,TGTGCCAGCAGCAAAAAAGCGGGGGGGCAAAACGAGCAGTACTTC,CASSKKAGGQNEQYF
TRBV10-3,TRBJ1-2,.,.,13,TGTGCCATCAGTGAGGAGTTTGTGGTTGGCTACACCTTC,CAISEEFVVGYTF
TRBV7-9,TRBJ1-4,.,.,15,TGTGCCAGCAGCCCGCCAGGGTCCGGTAATGAAAAACTGTTTTTT,CASSPPGSGNEKLFF
TRBV4-1,TRBJ2-1,few,TRBD2,20,TGCGCCAGCAGCCAATGGGCACTAGCGGGGGGTCGTAGCTCCTACAATGAGCAGTTCTTC,CASSQWALAGGRSSYNEQFF
TRBV24-1,TRBJ2-3,few,TRBD1,15,TGTGCCACCAGTGAGGGGGACAGACCCGCAGATACGCAGTATTTT,CATSEGDRPADTQYF
TRBV15,TRBJ2-7,.,.,13,TGTGCCACCAGCAGAGACGGAAGGGGCGAGCAGTACTTC,CATSRDGRGEQYF
TRBV7-3,TRBJ2-2,many,.,13,TGTGCCAGCAGCTTAAGCTTGGCCGGGGAGCTGTTTTTT,CASSLSLAGELFF
TRBV20-1,TRBJ2-3,many,TRBD2,15,TGCAGTGCTACGAAACTAGCGGGGGGGCCAAATACGCAGTATTTT,CSATKLAGGPNTQYF
TRBV19,TRBJ1-1,.,TRBD1,15,TGTGCCAGTAGCTCCCTCGCCACAGGGGGCACTGAAGCTTTCTTT,CASSSLATGGTEAFF
TRBV9,TRBJ2-2,.,.,16,TGTGCCAGCAGCCCCCGGGACCGCCCGGGGACCGGGGAGCTGTTTTTT,CASSPRDRPGTGELFF
TRBV6-5,TRBJ2-1,few,.,13,TGTGCCAGCAGACAGCTTCTCTACAATGAGCAGTTCTTC,CASRQLLYNEQFF
TRBV5-1,TRBJ2-2,many,.,14,TGCGCCAGCAGCTTACTCGACAGCACCGGGGAGCTGTTTTTT,CASSLLDSTGELFF
TRBV5-1,TRBJ2-3,many,.,12,TGCGCCAGCAGCCAAGAGGTAGATACGCAGTATTTT,CASSQEVDTQYF
TRBV7-8,TRBJ2-7,many,.,13,TGTGCCAGCAGCCTCGGGATTTACTACGAGCAGTACTTC,CASSLGIYYEQYF
TRBV5-5,TRBJ2-7,many,.,17,TGTGCCAGCAGCTCCCGGATGGCCTCCGGCCGTACCTACGAGCAGTACTTC,CASSSRMASGRTYEQYF
TRBV6-4,TRBJ1-2,.,.,12,TGTGCCAGCAGTGACCAGCGGTGGGGCTACACCTTC,CASSDQRWGYTF
TRBV12-3/TRBV12-4,TRBJ2-5,.,TRBD1,13,TGTGCCAGCAGTACGGACAGGGCAGGGACCCAGTACTTC,CASSTDRAGTQYF
TRBV11-2,TRBJ1-2,few,.,12,TGTGCCAGCAGCCACGGGGCTTATGGCTACACCTTC,CASSHGAYGYTF
TRBV10-3,TRBJ2-7,.,.,11,TGTGCCATCAGTGAGTGGAACGAGCAGTACTTC,CAISEWNEQYF
TRBV10-3,TRBJ2-3,many,.,11,TGTGCCATCAGGGAGAGGGATACGCAGTATTTT,CAIRERDTQYF
TRBV12-3/TRBV12-4,TRBJ1-2,.,.,17,TGTGCCAGCAGTCCCGGAGAAAAGATAGGACAGTCAGGTGGCTACACCTTC,CASSPGEKIGQSGGYTF
TRBV14,TRBJ2-7,.,.,16,TGTGCCAGCAGCCAAGGCCTCGGGAAGGAGGCCTACGAGCAGTACTTC,CASSQGLGKEAYEQYF
TRBV12-3/TRBV12-4,TRBJ2-3,many,.,10,TGTGCCAGCAGCGGGGATACGCAGTATTTT,CASSGDTQYF